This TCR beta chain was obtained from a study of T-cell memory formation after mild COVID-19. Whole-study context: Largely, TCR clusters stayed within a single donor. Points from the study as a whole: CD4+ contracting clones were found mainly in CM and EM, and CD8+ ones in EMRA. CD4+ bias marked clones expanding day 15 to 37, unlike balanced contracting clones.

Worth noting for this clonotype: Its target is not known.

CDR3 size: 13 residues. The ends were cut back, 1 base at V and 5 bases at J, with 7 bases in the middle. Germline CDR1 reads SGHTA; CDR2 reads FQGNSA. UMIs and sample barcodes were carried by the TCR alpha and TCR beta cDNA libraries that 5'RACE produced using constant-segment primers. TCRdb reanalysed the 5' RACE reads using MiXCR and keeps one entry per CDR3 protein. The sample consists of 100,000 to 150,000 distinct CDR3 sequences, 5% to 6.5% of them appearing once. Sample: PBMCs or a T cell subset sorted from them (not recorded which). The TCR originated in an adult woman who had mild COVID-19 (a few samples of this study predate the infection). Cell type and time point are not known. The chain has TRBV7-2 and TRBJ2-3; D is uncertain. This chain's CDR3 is CASSLGSIDTQYF. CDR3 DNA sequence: TGTGCCAGCAGCTTAGGAAGTATAGATACGCAGTATTTT.